One sample yielded the 29 T cell receptor beta chains listed below, sequenced in a study of control samples from healthy donors and cancer patients (dated by TCRdb to about 2020). Library preparation employed the immunoSEQ multiplex PCR assay. Sourced from immuneACCESS, this table was stored by TCRdb with only in-frame sequences that have V and J called. A share of the clones is absent; for the studies checked, an unresolved V gene accounts for under half, and the remainder has no known explanation. The table for this sample lists 400,000 to 450,000 clones; about nine tenths of them were counted only once. The biggest ten clones account for 5% to 8% of the sample. What was sequenced was PBMCs. These receptors all stem from a man aged 35 to 55 with head and neck cancer.

This rearrangement joins TRBV4-3 to TRBJ2-2; no reliable D call. Trimming removed 1 base at V and 3 bases at J, with 9 bases between. The CDR3 spans 15 residues. CDR1 LGHNA and CDR2 YSLEER come from the germline V gene. CDR3 bases: TGCGCCAGCAGCCAAGGGGTCGGGCACACCGGGGAGCTGTTTTTT. Translated: CASSQGVGHTGELFF.

This chain links TRBV25-1 with TRBJ2-3; D is unresolved. The CDR3 consists of 10 residues. V shed 11 bases and J shed 3 bases, with 6 bases lying between them. The germline V gene has CDR1 MGHDK and CDR2 SYGVNS. The CDR3 reads CAVETDTQYF. The CDR3 nucleotides are TGTGCCGTCGAGACAGATACGCAGTATTTT.

The chain recombines TRBV5-1 with TRBJ1-2, with no clear D. The CDR3 is 11 amino acids. Germline CDR1 SGHRS, CDR2 YFSETQ. Trimming stripped 2 bases from V and 9 bases from J, with 8 bases between. The CDR3 is CASSFSVCYTF. CDR3 nucleotides: TGCGCCAGCAGCTTTTCGGTTTGCTACACCTTC.

This rearrangement joins TRBV4-2 to TRBJ1-6; D not certain. Germline V gene sequence: CDR1 LGHNA, CDR2 YNFKEQ. The CDR3 covers 14 residues. V shed 4 bases and J shed 6 bases, with 10 bases lying between them. CDR3 residues: CASSPLASNSPLHF. Here the CDR3 DNA reads TGTGCCAGCAGCCCGCTCGCTAGTAATTCACCCCTCCACTTT.

The chain is built from TRBV7-2 and TRBJ1-2; D gene uncertain. Trimming took 1 base from V and 3 from J, leaving 9 bases between them. CDR1 and CDR2 from the germline V gene are SGHTA and FQGNSA. CDR3 size: 14 residues. The chain's CDR3 is CASSLDAGYYGYTF. The CDR3 DNA follows: TGTGCCAGCAGCTTAGATGCGGGCTACTATGGCTACACCTTC.

The rearrangement uses TRBV3-1 (or the pseudogene TRBV3-2) and TRBJ1-4; 9 bases are shared with TRBD1. There are 17 residues in the CDR3. V lost 1 base and J lost 0; bases outside the gene matches: 3. Germline CDR1 and CDR2: LGHDT and YNNKEL (reference sequence). CDR3 loop: CASSQAGQGATNEKLFF. CDR3 coding DNA: TGTGCCAGCAGCCAAGCGGGACAGGGAGCAACTAATGAAAAACTGTTTTTT.

In the case of this clone: One junction end disagrees with the germline gene, perhaps due to a read error. V and J are TRBV7-6 and TRBJ1-4; TRBD1 agrees at 7 bases. Germline V gives CDR1 SGHVS, CDR2 FNYEAQ. There are 13 residues in the CDR3. The CDR3 loop is CASSQLPTRDRVF. CDR3 sequence (DNA): TGTGCCAGCAGCCAACTCCCCACCCGGGACAGAGTTTTT.

As to this clone: The same CDR3 arises from other DNA sequences in this sample as well. The CDR3 bases are TGTGCCATCAGTGAGTCGGGCTACGAGCAGTACTTC. Translation: CAISESGYEQYF. This chain joins TRBV10-3 and TRBJ2-7, with D unclear. V lost 0 bases and J lost 3, with 3 bases in between. The CDR3 has 12 amino acids. The V gene's germline CDR1 is ENHRY and CDR2 SYGVKD.

The V and J genes are TRBV7-9 and TRBJ1-5, with 7 bases lining up with TRBD1. This CDR3 is built from 14 residues. V lost 5 bases to trimming and J lost 7 bases; unmatched junction nucleotides: 8. Germline assignment: CDR1 SEHNR and CDR2 FQNEAQ (reference sequence). Here the CDR3 reads CASSPPGGRQPQHF. The DNA of the CDR3 is TGTGCCAGCAGCCCCCCAGGGGGGAGGCAGCCCCAGCATTTT.

The J gene is TRBJ2-5, the V gene TRBV28; 8 positions match TRBD1. V dropped 4 bases and J dropped 2; count of bases not matched to a gene: 6. CDR1 and CDR2 (germline): MDHEN, SYDVKM. This CDR3 contains 15 residues. The CDR3 DNA reads TGTGCCAGCAGTTCGGGGACAGGAGGGCAAGAGACCCAGTACTTC. This gives the protein CASSSGTGGQETQYF. Full variable domain (missing parts from reference TRBV28 and TRBJ2-5): DVKVTQSSRYLVKRTGEKVFLECVQDMDHENMFWYRQDPGLGLRLIYFSYDVKMKEKGDIPEGYSVSREKKERFSLILESASTNQTSMYLCASSSGTGGQETQYFGPGTRLLVL.

V gene TRBV28 combines with J gene TRBJ2-1, with 10 nucleotides matching TRBD2. CDR3 length: 16 amino acids. Germline V lookup: CDR1 MDHEN, CDR2 SYDVKM. V lost 5 bases and J lost 4; bases outside the gene matches: 8. The CDR3 DNA sequence: TGTGCCAGCAGTAAGGACAGCGGGAGGGTTTACAATGAGCAGTTCTTC. This translates into CASSKDSGRVYNEQFF.

This clone was counted only a few times. This chain links TRBV10-3 with TRBJ2-7; 12 nucleotides line up with TRBD2. Germline V gene data show CDR1 as ENHRY and CDR2 as SYGVKD. Trimming took 4 bases from V and 1 from J; bases not matched to a gene: 2. There are 15 residues in the CDR3. CDR3 sequence: CAISGGLAGSYEQYF. CDR3 nucleotides: TGTGCCATCAGTGGCGGACTAGCGGGGTCCTACGAGCAGTACTTC.

CDR3 DNA sequence: TGTGCCAGTAGTCCCGGACTAGCCCCCCGGTCCACAGATACGCAGTATTTT. Protein product: CASSPGLAPRSTDTQYF. The chain recombines TRBV19 with TRBJ2-3; 8 positions agree with TRBD2. Germline V lookup: CDR1 LNHDA, CDR2 SQIVND (reference sequence). J gave up 2 bases and V 5 bases, and 12 bases lay outside the gene matches. CDR3 length: 17 residues.

The chain joins TRBV27 to TRBJ1-5; 10 bases fit TRBD1. CDR3 length: 15 residues. CDR1 and CDR2 (germline): MNHEY, SMNVEV (reference sequence). With V trimmed by 5 bases and J by 3 bases, 4 bases remained unmatched. The CDR3 region has the DNA TGTGCCAGCAGTCCCGGGACAGGGGCCAATCAGCCCCAGCATTTT. Encoded protein: CASSPGTGANQPQHF.

This sequence joins TRBV19 and TRBJ1-5; 8 nucleotides agree with TRBD1. Germline loops: CDR1 LNHDA, CDR2 SQIVND (reference sequence). V lost 7 bases, J lost 9 bases, and 8 bases stayed unmatched. The CDR3 extends over 13 amino acids. The CDR3 nucleotides are TGTGCCAGTACTAGGGACAGGCTATCGCCCCAGCATTTT. Translated: CASTRDRLSPQHF.

This chain uses TRBV9 with TRBJ2-2, with no clear D. Per the germline V gene, CDR1 is SGDLS and CDR2 is YYNGEE. The V end was cut by 0 bases, the J end by 6 bases, with 6 bases between. The CDR3 loop spans 13 amino acids. The chain's CDR3 is CASSVGAPGELFF. CDR3 in DNA: TGTGCCAGCAGCGTAGGAGCGCCCGGGGAGCTGTTTTTT.

This chain links TRBV3-1 (or the pseudogene TRBV3-2) with TRBJ1-1; TRBD1 agrees at 8 bases. The CDR3 spans 18 residues. Germline V CDR1 and CDR2: LGHDT, YNNKEL (reference sequence). V shed 4 bases, J shed 3 bases, and the junction held 16 bases outside the gene matches. The CDR3 nucleotides are TGTGCCAGCAGCCTTAAGTTCCCTCGGAACAGGGGGGACACTGAAGCTTTCTTT. Translated: CASSLKFPRNRGDTEAFF.

J is TRBJ2-5 and V is TRBV19, with D possibly called TRBD1 or TRBD2 (5 bases each). The CDR3 sequence is 14 residues long. CDR1 and CDR2 (germline): LNHDA, SQIVND (reference sequence). Trimming took 6 bases from V and 1 from J, leaving 12 bases between them. The CDR3 region is CASSKGRFQETQYF. The CDR3 bases are TGTGCCAGTAGCAAGGGACGGTTCCAAGAGACCCAGTACTTC.

The chain couples TRBV5-4 to TRBJ1-4; TRBD1 matches 9 bases. The CDR3 has 16 residues. Germline-derived CDR1 and CDR2 are SGHNT and YYREEE (reference sequence). Germline trimming cut 3 bases from V and 8 bases from J; bases unmatched to any gene: 11. In nucleotides, the CDR3 is TGTGCCAGCAGCTCGAGAAAGACAGGGGGGTACGAAAAACTGTTTTTT. Translating it yields CASSSRKTGGYEKLFF.

This chain joins TRBV19 and TRBJ2-4; TRBD1 matches at 9 bases. Unmatched junction bases numbered 4, after V lost 5 bases and J lost 5 bases. This CDR3 comprises 14 residues. CDR1 and CDR2 (germline): LNHDA, SQIVND (reference sequence). The DNA of the CDR3 is TGTGCCAGTAGTCAACAGGGGGCGGAAAACATTCAGTACTTC. Translating it yields CASSQQGAENIQYF.

The genes are TRBV5-1 and TRBJ2-1; TRBD1 agrees at 10 bases. Trimming at V came to 7 bases and at J to 9 bases, leaving 10 bases not matched to a gene. This CDR3 is 14 amino acids long. Looked up from germline, CDR1 is SGHRS and CDR2 is YFSETQ. The CDR3 loop is CASEPGTGVAEQFF. The CDR3 nucleotides are TGCGCCAGCGAACCCGGGACAGGGGTGGCTGAGCAGTTCTTC.

The rearrangement uses TRBV7-9 and TRBJ1-6; TRBD1 is a possible D gene (6 bases). Germline assignment: CDR1 SEHNR and CDR2 FQNEAQ (reference sequence). The V end lost 1 base, the J end lost 7 bases, and 8 bases lay between the germline ends. This CDR3 has 14 residues. Written as DNA, the CDR3 is TGTGCCAGCAGCTTAGGGGACACGAATTCACCCCTCCACTTT. Translated: CASSLGDTNSPLHF.

This sequence joins TRBV18 and TRBJ1-5; D uncertain. The CDR3 is made up of 14 amino acids. V was clipped by 3 bases and J by 1 base, with 7 bases between them. In germline, CDR1 is KGHSH, CDR2 LQKENI. CDR3 sequence: CASSPSRSNQPQHF. The CDR3 DNA sequence: TGTGCCAGCTCACCCTCACGGAGCAATCAGCCCCAGCATTTT.

This chain uses TRBV5-1 with TRBJ1-4, with D unclear. Germline CDR1 SGHRS, CDR2 YFSETQ. This CDR3 spans 15 amino acids. V lost 0 bases and J 0 bases, leaving 6 bases between the germline ends. The CDR3, as DNA: TGCGCCAGCAGCTTGGACGGAACAACTAATGAAAAACTGTTTTTT. Encoded protein: CASSLDGTTNEKLFF.

V and J are TRBV4-2 and TRBJ2-2, with TRBD2 identical over 7 bases. The J segment lost 6 bases and the V segment lost 1 base, leaving 2 bases of the junction unmatched. Germline CDR1 is LGHNA and CDR2 is YNFKEQ. CDR3 size: 14 residues. CDR3 bases: TGTGCCAGCAGCCAAGGGGGGGGAGCCGGGGAGCTGTTTTTT. Its translation: CASSQGGGAGELFF.

V gene TRBV5-1 combines with J gene TRBJ2-5; 9 bases are a match to TRBD2. The CDR3 is 16 amino acids. Germline trimming cut 4 bases from V and 4 bases from J; bases unmatched to any gene: 11. The germline V gene encodes CDR1 SGHRS and CDR2 YFSETQ. DNA for the CDR3: TGCGCCAGCAGCGGGGCACTAGCGGGTTCAGGAGAGACCCAGTACTTC. This translates into CASSGALAGSGETQYF.

J is TRBJ2-1 and V is TRBV19; 7 bases map to TRBD2. V shed 5 bases, J shed 10 bases, and the junction held 5 bases outside the gene matches. The CDR3 extends over 12 amino acids. In germline, CDR1 is LNHDA, CDR2 SQIVND (reference sequence). As DNA, the CDR3 is TGTGCCAGTAGTGTGGGGGGGGAGGAGCAGTTCTTC. Translating it yields CASSVGGEEQFF. The full variable domain, its missing parts supplied by reference TRBV19 and TRBJ2-1, is DGGITQSPKYLFRKEGQNVTLSCEQNLNHDAMYWYRQDPGQGLRLIYYSQIVNDFQKGDIAEGYSVSREKKESFPLTVTSAQKNPTAFYLCASSVGGEEQFFGPGTRLTVL.

The chain carries TRBV7-3 and TRBJ2-1; D is possibly TRBD2 (6 bases). CDR3 length: 16 residues. Germline lookup yields CDR1 SGHTA and CDR2 FQGTGA. V lost 3 bases and J 5 bases, leaving 17 bases between the germline ends. CDR3 DNA: TGTGCCAGCAGCTTCCAATCGGGACTCCCCGACAATGAGCAGTTCTTC. It specifies CASSFQSGLPDNEQFF.

V and J are TRBV4-2 and TRBJ1-6, with 7 bases lining up with TRBD1. The CDR3 consists of 14 residues. Germline V lookup: CDR1 LGHNA, CDR2 YNFKEQ. V lost 4 bases and J lost 6; bases outside the gene matches: 3. The CDR3, as DNA: TGTGCCAGCAGCCTTGGGACAGCTAATTCACCCCTCCACTTT. Its protein product is CASSLGTANSPLHF.